Each of the 21 T cell receptor beta chains below was sequenced from the same sample in a study of regulatory T cells in long-lasting Graves disease. The time point denotes: newly diagnosed GD, antithyroid drugs for less than 3 months. PBMC RNA served as the TCR library source. iRepertoire HTBI primers and Arm-PCR of CDR3 regions built TCR beta libraries. TCRdb ran MiXCR on the multiplex PCR reads and lists one entry per CDR3 protein. Of about 310,000 distinct CDR3 sequences listed, 18% were seen once; the top ten hold about 39%. The sample consisted of peripheral blood mononuclear cells (PBMCs), taken at new diagnosis, from a patient treated with antithyroid drugs. The receptors originated from a female donor with Graves disease.

This clonotype was seen only a few times. V and J are TRBV4-1 and TRBJ1-2; D not certain. From germline, CDR1 is MGHRA and CDR2 YSYEKL. Trimming took off 1 base at V and 8 bases at J, with 11 bases between the two ends. The CDR3 is made up of 13 amino acids. CDR3 protein: CASSQVHEGGYTF. DNA for the CDR3: TGCGCCAGCAGCCAAGTCCACGAGGGAGGCTACACCTTC.

There are many counts of this clonotype. The rearrangement links TRBV11-3 to TRBJ2-5, with 10 nucleotides matching TRBD1. With V trimmed by 3 bases and J by 4 bases, 5 bases remained unmatched. Per the germline V gene, CDR1 is SGHNT and CDR2 is YENEEA. The CDR3 has 15 amino acids. CDR3: CASSLTGGAGETQYF. Here the CDR3 DNA reads TGTGCCAGCAGCTTGACAGGGGGCGCAGGAGAGACCCAGTACTTC.

This clonotype appeared many times. The J gene is TRBJ1-1, the V gene TRBV6-1; D is undetermined. The CDR3 runs 12 residues. V shed 6 bases and J shed 4 bases, with 9 bases lying between them. Germline V gene lookup returns CDR1 MNHNS and CDR2 SASEGT. The CDR3 protein is CASSLRFTEAFF. The CDR3 DNA reads TGTGCCAGCAGCCTCAGGTTCACTGAAGCTTTCTTT.

In its sample, this clonotype was seen a few times. V and J are TRBV27 and TRBJ2-3; 7 bases agree with TRBD2. Germline V gene lookup returns CDR1 MNHEY and CDR2 SMNVEV (reference sequence). The CDR3 runs 12 residues. Losses at the gene ends were 3 bases for V and 9 bases for J; bases not matched to a gene: 3. In DNA, the CDR3 is TGTGCCAGCAGTTTTGGGAGGGGCACGCAGTATTTT. As protein: CASSFGRGTQYF.

This chain connects TRBV5-6 to TRBJ2-1; 8 nucleotides agree with TRBD2. The CDR3 extends over 15 amino acids. V trimming: 3 bases; J trimming: 4 bases; junction bases outside the gene matches: 6. CDR1 SGHDT and CDR2 YYEEEE come from the germline V gene. CDR3 bases: TGTGCCAGCAGCTCCCGGGAGGGTCCTTACAATGAGCAGTTCTTC. Amino acid sequence: CASSSREGPYNEQFF.

Many counts were recorded for this clonotype. The chain joins TRBV5-1 to TRBJ1-3; possible D gene TRBD1, 5 bases. The CDR3 spans 12 residues. CDR1 is SGHRS, CDR2 YFSETQ, per germline. V was shortened by 7 bases and J by 2 bases, with 7 bases between the two germline ends. This CDR3 is CASAGAGNTIYF. For the CDR3, the DNA is TGCGCCAGCGCGGGGGCTGGAAACACCATATATTTT.

There are many counts of this clonotype. V is TRBV20-1 and J is TRBJ1-2; unclear D gene. Germline CDR1 and CDR2: DFQATT and SNEGSKA (reference sequence). V was clipped by 2 bases and J by 0 bases, with 1 base between them. The CDR3 covers 11 residues. CDR3 sequence (DNA): TGCAGTGCTAGACCTAACTATGGCTACACCTTC. Translating it yields CSARPNYGYTF.

This clonotype was found a few times. This sequence joins TRBV20-1 and TRBJ2-7, with TRBD2 matching 10 bases. CDR3 length: 15 residues. Germline CDR1 and CDR2: DFQATT and SNEGSKA (reference sequence). Trimming removed 2 bases from V and 2 bases from J; junction bases left unmatched: 6. As DNA, the CDR3 is TGCAGTGCTAGACCGGGACTAGCGTTTACCTACGAGCAGTACTTC. Translating gives CSARPGLAFTYEQYF.

A word on this clonotype: This likely traces to a read error, being one base from a far larger clone. The CDR3 does not end in the conserved phenylalanine or tryptophan, so this is likely a read error. The rearrangement uses TRBV18 and TRBJ2-1; 10 bases are shared with TRBD1. The J call is uncertain, as TRBJ2-5 better fits the DNA end. The CDR3 has 15 amino acids. Per germline, CDR1 KGHSH and CDR2 LQKENI. CDR3 protein: CASSPSDRGPETQYS. The CDR3 nucleotides are TGTGCCAGCTCACCATCTGACAGGGGGCCAGAGACCCAGTACTCC.

This clonotype was observed at least ten times. The rearrangement joins TRBV12-3 or TRBV12-4 to TRBJ2-1; a possible D gene is TRBD2 (5 bases). The CDR3 is made up of 13 amino acids. Trimming took 4 bases from V and 6 from J, leaving 10 bases between them. CDR3 coding DNA: TGTGCCAGCAGTTGGCTAGCCCTCAATGAGCAGTTCTTC. The encoded protein is CASSWLALNEQFF.

This clonotype was recorded many times. The V gene is TRBV28, the J gene TRBJ2-7; D is possibly TRBD1 or TRBD2 (5 bases each). This CDR3 is 16 amino acids long. Trimming pared 9 bases from V and 2 bases from J, leaving 23 bases between. Germline V gene data show CDR1 as MDHEN and CDR2 as SYDVKM. The CDR3 DNA reads as TGTGCCAGTAGACACAGGAGGACCTCCGGACCCTACGAGCAGTACTTC. Translation gives CASRHRRTSGPYEQYF.

In its sample, this clonotype was seen many times. The DNA of the CDR3 is TGTGCCAGCAGCCAAGTTACAGGGGAAGCTTTCTTT. Translating it yields CASSQVTGEAFF. J is TRBJ1-1 and V is TRBV14, with a weak D call TRBD1 (6 bases). In germline, CDR1 is SGHDN, CDR2 FVKESK. This CDR3 comprises 12 residues. Trimming left V 1 base short and J 8 bases short, with 8 bases between.

The chain links TRBV5-1 to TRBJ2-7; D not certain. The ends were cut back, 3 bases at V and 6 bases at J, with 19 bases in the middle. The CDR3 runs 15 residues. The germline V gene encodes CDR1 SGHRS and CDR2 YFSETQ. The CDR3 sequence is CASSSTRNLAVEQYF. The CDR3 DNA follows: TGCGCCAGCAGCTCAACACGGAACTTAGCTGTCGAGCAGTACTTC.

This clonotype was counted many times. CDR3 loop: CAISESGRSTETQYF. DNA for the CDR3: TGTGCCATCAGTGAGAGCGGGAGGTCTACAGAGACCCAGTACTTC. The rearrangement joins TRBV10-3 to TRBJ2-5, with 9 positions matching TRBD2. Trimming cost V 2 bases and J 4 bases; bases outside gene matches: 5. The CDR3 sequence is 15 residues long. Germline-derived CDR1 and CDR2 are ENHRY and SYGVKD.

V gene TRBV3-1 combines with J gene TRBJ2-2; 9 nucleotides match TRBD2. Germline loops: CDR1 LGHDT, CDR2 YNNKEL (reference sequence). Trimming at V came to 5 bases and at J to 10 bases, leaving 2 bases not matched to a gene. The CDR3 is 12 residues long. The DNA of the CDR3 is TGTGCCAGCAGCGGACTAGCGTCGGAGCTGTTTTTT. Translation: CASSGLASELFF.

This chain links TRBV20-1 with TRBJ1-1, with TRBD1 as a possible D gene (5 bases). The CDR3 runs 13 residues. Trimming removed 3 bases from V and 4 bases from J, with 12 bases in between. Germline lookup yields CDR1 DFQATT and CDR2 SNEGSKA (reference sequence). CDR3 coding DNA: TGCAGTGCTAGTTGGGGCGCGGGCACTGAAGCTTTCTTT. It yields the protein CSASWGAGTEAFF.

At least ten counts were recorded for this clonotype. The CDR3 DNA sequence: TGTGCCAGCATCCCTTCTGGGATGACCGGGGAGCTGTTTTTT. Residues: CASIPSGMTGELFF. This chain uses TRBV7-8 with TRBJ2-2; D is unresolved. The V end lost 7 bases, the J end lost 5 bases, and 14 bases lay between the germline ends. This CDR3 region has 14 residues. The V gene's germline CDR1 is SGHVS and CDR2 FQNEAQ.

At least ten counts were recorded for this clonotype. This sequence joins TRBV9 and TRBJ1-4; 7 bases align to TRBD1. The CDR3 runs to 16 residues. V was pared by 0 bases and J by 7 bases, with 9 bases of the junction left unmatched. Looked up from germline, CDR1 is SGDLS and CDR2 is YYNGEE. CDR3 sequence: CASSVGHRGGGEKLFF. CDR3 DNA: TGTGCCAGCAGCGTAGGGCACAGGGGAGGTGGTGAAAAACTGTTTTTT.

This clonotype was seen more than once but under ten times. J is TRBJ2-5 and V is TRBV5-1, with 9 nucleotides matching TRBD1. The junction had 6 bases not matched to a gene; V was cut back by 1 base and J by 2 bases. CDR1 and CDR2 (germline): SGHRS, YFSETQ. The length of the CDR3 is 16 residues. CDR3: CASSLIGQGPQETQYF. CDR3 bases: TGCGCCAGCAGCTTGATCGGACAGGGGCCGCAAGAGACCCAGTACTTC.

Of note for this clonotype: A much bigger clone sits one base away, suggesting this may be a read error. The chain recombines TRBV10-3 with TRBJ2-3; the match to TRBD2 covers 8 bases. The CDR3 runs to 15 residues. CDR1 is ENHRY and CDR2 is SYGVKD in the germline V gene. The CDR3 DNA sequence: TGTGCCATCAGTGCGGGAGGGCCTCGGTTAGATGCGCAGTATTTT. It encodes CAISAGGPRLDAQYF.

This clonotype was recorded many times. The chain links TRBV12-3 or TRBV12-4 to TRBJ1-4, with TRBD1 matching 7 bases. V lost 3 bases and J lost 13; bases outside the gene matches: 5. This CDR3 comprises 12 residues. The CDR3 reads CASSFQRDRLFF. DNA for the CDR3: TGTGCCAGCAGTTTTCAGCGGGACAGACTGTTTTTT.